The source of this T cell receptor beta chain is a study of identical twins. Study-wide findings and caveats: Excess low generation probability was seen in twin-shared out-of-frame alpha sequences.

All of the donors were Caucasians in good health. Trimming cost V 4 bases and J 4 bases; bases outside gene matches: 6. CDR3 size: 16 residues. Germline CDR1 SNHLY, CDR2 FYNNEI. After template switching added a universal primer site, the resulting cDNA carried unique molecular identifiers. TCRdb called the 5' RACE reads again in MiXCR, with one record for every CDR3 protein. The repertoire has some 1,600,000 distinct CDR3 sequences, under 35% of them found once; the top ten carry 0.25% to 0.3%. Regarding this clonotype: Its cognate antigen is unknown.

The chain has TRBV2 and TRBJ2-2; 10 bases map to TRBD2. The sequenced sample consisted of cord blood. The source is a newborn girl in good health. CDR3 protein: CASSGSGGAITGELFF. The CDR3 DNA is TGTGCCAGCAGTGGAAGCGGGGGGGCGATCACCGGGGAGCTGTTTTTT.